This T cell receptor beta chain derives from a study of cytomegalovirus exposure and HLA in healthy donors. Study conclusions and caveats: A reported reduction in N-insertions relative to the approximately 640-donor mean was seen in an Asian-associated ancestry cluster in a later analysis. Indistinguishability led to the exclusion of some V segments, TRBV6-2 and TRBV6-3 included. The study designated roughly 150 TCR beta chains cytomegalovirus-associated.

Primers for the PCR totalled 60 Vbeta and 13 Jbeta. The table came from immunoSEQ multiplex PCR; TCRdb's copy has only in-frame clones and leaves some out. The sample shows fewer than 250,000 clones, about 78% of them seen only once. Comment on this clone: The antigen is not known.

The germline V and J ends were trimmed by 7 bases and 1 base, with 16 bases remaining between them. The germline V gene has CDR1 MNHEY and CDR2 SMNVEV (reference sequence). The CDR3 has 15 residues. The clonotype originates from a male donor in good health and CMV-seronegative. The sequenced sample consisted of PBMCs. V is TRBV27 and J is TRBJ1-1; D unresolved. CDR3 coding DNA: TGTGCCAGCAACCCCCAACAGCCGAGGAACACTGAAGCTTTCTTT. The encoded protein is CASNPQQPRNTEAFF.